These T cell receptor beta chains were read from a single sample in a study of blood T cell repertoires in COVID-19. The method was immunoSEQ multiplex PCR; TCRdb's version includes in-frame clones alone and lacks a portion of them. The data show approximately 150,000 clones, with almost 80% seen just once and roughly 8.7% held by the top ten. The source material was peripheral blood. The source is a man in his fifties with active or convalescent COVID-19. Both conserved end residues are part of each CDR3. A D gene is named only where the DNA matches it firmly. Size values are once, few and many counts, or a class for expanded clones, and some rows have none.

j_call d_call clone_size cdr3_length v_call cdr3_aa cdr3_nt
TRBJ2-7 TRBD2 few 15 TRBV7-9 CASSLAGLAAYEQYF TGTGCCAGCAGCTTAGCGGGACTAGCCGCCTACGAGCAGTACTTC
TRBJ2-1 . . 12 TRBV7-9 CASSLVVGEQFF TGTGCCAGCAGCTTAGTTGTCGGTGAGCAGTTCTTC
TRBJ2-1 . . 15 TRBV7-9 CASSLAGGPANEQFF TGTGCCAGCAGCTTAGCAGGGGGACCGGCCAATGAGCAGTTCTTC
TRBJ1-4 . . 10 TRBV20-1 CSASGQKLFF TGCAGTGCTAGTGGGCAAAAACTGTTTTTT
TRBJ2-1 . . 14 TRBV27 CASGRPSSYNEQFF TGTGCCAGCGGGAGGCCGAGCTCCTACAATGAGCAGTTCTTC
TRBJ2-2 TRBD2 . 18 TRBV2 CASKDFSLAGINTGELFF TGTGCCAGCAAGGATTTTTCCCTAGCGGGGATAAACACCGGGGAGCTGTTTTTT
TRBJ2-7 . . 14 TRBV11-2 CASSIQGFSYEQYF TGTGCCAGCAGCATCCAGGGGTTTTCCTACGAGCAGTACTTC
TRBJ2-3 TRBD2 few 17 TRBV28 CASNGQATSDSTDTQYF TGTGCCAGCAATGGACAAGCGACTAGCGATAGCACAGATACGCAGTATTTT
TRBJ2-1 . . 14 TRBV7-3 CASSLLATSNEQFF TGTGCCAGCAGCTTACTGGCGACTTCCAATGAGCAGTTCTTC
TRBJ1-1 TRBD1 . 15 TRBV10-3 CATTGTGIMNTEAFF TGTGCCACGACCGGGACAGGGATTATGAACACTGAAGCTTTCTTT
TRBJ1-2 TRBD1 . 16 TRBV2 CASSEIADRGNYGYTF TGTGCCAGCAGTGAGATCGCGGACAGGGGCAACTATGGCTACACCTTC
TRBJ1-6 TRBD1 . 15 TRBV7-3 CASSLTGVGDSPLHF TGTGCCAGCAGCCTTACAGGGGTCGGGGATTCACCCCTCCACTTT
TRBJ2-3 TRBD2 . 15 TRBV14 CASSQGLAGTDTQYF TGTGCCAGCAGCCAAGGACTAGCGGGAACAGATACGCAGTATTTT
TRBJ1-5 TRBD1 . 14 TRBV30 CAWSPDRVDQPQHF TGTGCCTGGAGCCCCGACAGGGTGGATCAGCCCCAGCATTTT
TRBJ2-3 TRBD2 few 16 TRBV7-9 CASSKNLAGVTDTQYF TGTGCCAGCAGCAAGAACCTAGCGGGAGTGACAGATACGCAGTATTTT
TRBJ2-1 TRBD1 . 15 TRBV5-1 CASSFSGQGANEQFF TGCGCCAGCAGCTTCTCGGGACAGGGGGCCAATGAGCAGTTCTTC
TRBJ1-5 TRBD1 . 15 TRBV28 CATKVNRGGHQPQHF TGTGCCACCAAGGTAAACAGGGGGGGCCATCAGCCCCAGCATTTT
TRBJ2-3 TRBD1 . 14 TRBV13 CASSSRTGADTQYF TGTGCCAGCAGCTCCCGGACAGGGGCAGATACGCAGTATTTT
TRBJ2-3 TRBD2 . 16 TRBV4-2 CASSQENGRPTDTQYF TGTGCCAGCAGCCAAGAAAACGGGAGGCCGACAGATACGCAGTATTTT
TRBJ1-1 . . 14 TRBV27 CASSLSFLNTEAFF TGTGCCAGCAGTTTATCGTTCCTTAACACTGAAGCTTTCTTT
TRBJ2-7 . . 11 TRBV27 CATTSGSEQYF TGTGCCACCACCTCGGGGTCCGAGCAGTACTTC
TRBJ1-6 . few 13 TRBV30 CAWKPTENSPLHF TGTGCCTGGAAACCGACAGAGAATTCACCCCTCCACTTT
TRBJ2-7 . once 14 TRBV28 CASSFGGAGYEQYF TGTGCCAGCAGTTTTGGGGGGGCGGGCTACGAGCAGTACTTC
TRBJ1-2 TRBD1 once 15 TRBV28 CASTMGTGMMGGYTF TGTGCCAGCACCATGGGGACAGGGATGATGGGGGGCTACACCTTC
TRBJ2-3 TRBD2 few 16 TRBV19 CASSIGVAGLADTQYF TGTGCCAGTAGCATCGGAGTAGCGGGTCTCGCAGATACGCAGTATTTT
TRBJ2-5 TRBD2 . 14 TRBV7-9 CASSRTSGTSTQYF TGTGCCAGCAGCCGGACTAGCGGTACTTCGACCCAGTACTTC
TRBJ1-2 TRBD1 . 14 TRBV5-1 CASTEGAGSYGYTF TGCGCCAGCACCGAGGGGGCGGGAAGCTATGGCTACACCTTC
TRBJ2-1 . . 13 TRBV19 CASSIALMNEQFF TGTGCCAGTAGTATAGCCCTTATGAATGAGCAGTTCTTC
TRBJ2-7 TRBD1 . 13 TRBV3-1/TRBV3-2 CASSRTGQPIEYF TGTGCCAGCAGCCGGACAGGCCAACCAATTGAGTACTTC
TRBJ1-1 . . 14 TRBV10-3 CAITEPGEYTEAFF TGTGCCATCACTGAGCCAGGGGAATACACTGAAGCTTTCTTT
TRBJ2-7 TRBD1 once 14 TRBV6-5 CASSRGQGLEEQYF TGTGCCAGCAGCCGGGGACAGGGGCTCGAGGAGCAGTACTTC
TRBJ2-2 . . 13 TRBV30 CAWSGTAAGELFF TGTGCCTGGAGCGGGACTGCCGCCGGGGAGCTGTTTTTT
TRBJ1-5 TRBD1 . 15 TRBV19 CASSTNRGVGQPQHF TGTGCCAGTAGTACCAACAGGGGGGTAGGACAGCCCCAGCATTTT
TRBJ1-1 . . 14 TRBV30 CAWSKRGLNTEAFF TGTGCCTGGAGTAAACGAGGGTTGAACACTGAAGCTTTCTTT
TRBJ1-4 TRBD1 . 15 TRBV28 CASSFLVAGGEKLFF TGTGCCAGCAGTTTCCTGGTCGCAGGGGGTGAAAAACTGTTTTTT
TRBJ2-7 TRBD1 . 14 TRBV5-6 CASSWGQGAYEQYF TGTGCCAGCAGCTGGGGACAGGGGGCGTACGAGCAGTACTTC
TRBJ2-3 TRBD2 . 16 TRBV28 CASSGTSGSRSDTQYF TGTGCCAGCAGTGGGACTAGCGGGAGTAGGTCAGATACGCAGTATTTT
TRBJ2-3 TRBD2 . 17 TRBV9 CASSFRVCGRCTDTQYF TGTGCCAGCAGCTTTAGGGTTTGCGGGAGGTGCACAGATACGCAGTATTTT
TRBJ2-3 . . 13 TRBV19 CASTVQGSDTQYF TGTGCCAGTACGGTTCAGGGATCAGATACGCAGTATTTT
TRBJ2-3 . . 14 TRBV13 CASSLWGGTDTQYF TGTGCCAGCAGCTTATGGGGAGGCACAGATACGCAGTATTTT
TRBJ2-7 TRBD2 . 14 TRBV28 CASSWTSGQGEQYF TGTGCCAGCAGTTGGACTAGCGGACAAGGGGAGCAGTACTTC
TRBJ1-1 TRBD1 . 13 TRBV7-2 CASSWGQLTEAFF TGTGCCAGCAGCTGGGGACAGCTCACTGAAGCTTTCTTT
TRBJ1-2 TRBD1 few 14 TRBV7-9 CASSLQGADYGYTF TGTGCCAGCAGCTTACAGGGGGCGGACTATGGCTACACCTTC
TRBJ2-3 TRBD1 . 15 TRBV7-3 CASSLDRGRADTQYF TGTGCCAGCAGCCTCGACAGGGGGCGCGCAGATACGCAGTATTTT
TRBJ1-2 . . 13 TRBV28 CASTYGGYYGYTF TGTGCCAGCACCTACGGGGGTTACTATGGCTACACCTTC
TRBJ2-1 TRBD1 once 15 TRBV10-3 CAISEDRGPYNEQFF TGTGCCATCAGTGAGGACAGGGGGCCCTACAATGAGCAGTTCTTC
TRBJ2-7 TRBD2 once 16 TRBV27 CASSLIGGRAMGEQYF TGTGCCAGCAGTTTAATAGGCGGGAGGGCAATGGGTGAGCAGTACTTC
TRBJ2-5 TRBD2 . 19 TRBV3-1/TRBV3-2 CASSRGRTSGSGGQETQYF TGTGCCAGCAGCCGGGGTCGGACTAGCGGGAGCGGGGGCCAAGAGACCCAGTACTTC
TRBJ2-7 TRBD1 many 18 TRBV16 CASSPNPRDRGWFYEQYF TGTGCCAGCAGCCCGAACCCTCGGGACAGGGGGTGGTTCTACGAGCAGTACTTC
TRBJ2-3 . . 17 TRBV25-1 CASSPQGVTIFTGTQYF TGTGCCAGCAGTCCCCAAGGGGTAACGATTTTTACCGGTACGCAGTATTTT
TRBJ2-3 . . 16 TRBV6-6 CASSYVPGLSSDTQYF TGTGCCAGCAGTTATGTACCGGGACTTTCGTCCGATACGCAGTATTTT
TRBJ1-3 . . 17 TRBV21-1 CASSNWTGGRSGNTIYF TGTGCCAGCAGCAACTGGACAGGCGGGAGGTCTGGAAACACCATATATTTT
TRBJ2-2 TRBD2 . 16 TRBV18 CASSPGLAGAPGELFF TGTGCCAGCTCACCGGGACTAGCGGGAGCACCCGGGGAGCTGTTTTTT
TRBJ2-7 TRBD2 . 17 TRBV4-1 CASSQQLAGPSSYEQYF TGCGCCAGCAGCCAACAACTAGCGGGCCCGAGCTCCTACGAGCAGTACTTC